The rows below give T cell receptor beta chains drawn from one sample of a study of post-analysis software for immune sequencing data. TCRdb recomputed calls from the PCR reads with MiXCR, one row per CDR3 protein. The sample holds around 700,000 distinct CDR3 sequences, about 60% seen once. Input material: blood. The receptors originated from a girl aged 2 to 9 with multiple sclerosis. CDR3s include the opening cysteine and the closing phenylalanine or tryptophan. The D gene is left open where the match is weak. Size is stated for part of the rows, as once, few or many counts, or as a class when the clone is expanded.

D | size | J | V | DNA | CDR3
TRBD1 | once | TRBJ2-1 | TRBV20-1 | TGCAGTGCTAGAACCCCCCAGGGGGCAAGTGAGCAGTTCTTC | CSARTPQGASEQFF
- | - | TRBJ2-2 | TRBV12-3/TRBV12-4 | TGTGCCAGCAGCCTGACAGAAATCACCGGGGAGCTGTTTTTT | CASSLTEITGELFF
- | - | TRBJ2-5 | TRBV7-2 | TGTGCCAGCAGCTTAGATGGTTGGCTGGTGGAGACCCAGTACTTC | CASSLDGWLVETQYF
- | - | TRBJ2-7 | TRBV20-1 | TGCAGTGCTAGTGGTGGGAGGCACTACGAGCAGTACTTC | CSASGGRHYEQYF
- | - | TRBJ1-1 | TRBV5-1 | TGCGCCAGCAGCTTGGCTGGCTGGGAAACTGAAGCTTTCTTT | CASSLAGWETEAFF
- | once | TRBJ2-1 | TRBV20-1 | TGCAGTGCTAGACTGGACTTCTACAATGAGCAGTTCTTC | CSARLDFYNEQFF
- | once | TRBJ1-2 | TRBV29-1 | TGCAGCGTGACGGCAGGGTCTAACTATGGCTACACCTTC | CSVTAGSNYGYTF
- | - | TRBJ2-7 | TRBV12-3/TRBV12-4 | TGTGCCAGCAGTTTAGGACCATCCGCCTCCTACGAGCAGTACTTC | CASSLGPSASYEQYF
- | - | TRBJ2-5 | TRBV5-4 | TGTGCCAGCAGCTTGGGTCAGCACGGAGAGACCCAGTACTTC | CASSLGQHGETQYF
TRBD2 | - | TRBJ2-1 | TRBV4-2 | TGTGCCAGCAGCCAAGATAGGACTAGCGTCTACAATGAGCAGTTCTTC | CASSQDRTSVYNEQFF
- | - | TRBJ2-1 | TRBV5-1 | TGCGCCAGCAGCTTAACCGGCCTCCACAATGAGCAGTTCTTC | CASSLTGLHNEQFF
TRBD2 | - | TRBJ2-1 | TRBV7-6 | TGTGCCAGCAGCTTATATGGGCTGACTAGCGGCGGTCTCAATGAGCAGTTCTTC | CASSLYGLTSGGLNEQFF
- | once | TRBJ1-2 | TRBV3-1 | TGTGCCAGCAGCCCGGACAGTCTTAACTATGGCTACACCTTC | CASSPDSLNYGYTF
- | - | TRBJ2-5 | TRBV10-3 | TGTGCCACCAACAGCCAAGAGACCCAGTACTTC | CATNSQETQYF
TRBD2 | few | TRBJ2-7 | TRBV4-2 | TGTGCCAGCAGCCGCGGGACTAGCGGGCCCTACGAGCAGTACTTC | CASSRGTSGPYEQYF
- | - | TRBJ1-5 | TRBV6-5 | TGTGCCAGCAGTTACTCGGGGGCCGCGCGTCAGCCCCAGCATTTT | CASSYSGAARQPQHF
TRBD2 | - | TRBJ2-5 | TRBV10-3 | TGTGCCATCAGTGTTGGACTAGCGGGAGTTGGGGAGACCCAGTACTTC | CAISVGLAGVGETQYF